Listed below are T cell receptor beta chains from one sample, sequenced in a study of cytomegalovirus exposure and HLA in healthy donors. TCRdb keeps only in-frame clones here, not all; method: immunoSEQ multiplex PCR. The table records some 180,000 clones, more than 85% of them present only once. Input material: PBMCs. Receptors were obtained from a girl under three years old in good health and CMV-seronegative. Each CDR3 is given with its conserved first and last residue. Each record gives: V gene, J gene, D gene, clone size, CDR3 protein, CDR3 DNA. The D gene is left open where the match is weak. Only part of the rows carry a size: once, few, many, or a class if the clone is expanded.

>TRBV19|TRBJ1-5|-|-
CASSPRGNQPQHF
TGTGCCAGTAGTCCCCGGGGCAATCAGCCCCAGCATTTT
>TRBV7-8|TRBJ2-7|-|-
CASSPGSGSYEQYF
TGTGCCAGCAGCCCGGGGTCGGGCAGCTACGAGCAGTACTTC
>TRBV10-3|TRBJ1-6|TRBD1|-
CAIPFGDTGGNSPLHF
TGTGCCATCCCTTTCGGGGATACAGGGGGGAATTCACCCCTCCACTTT
>TRBV19|TRBJ1-6|-|-
CASMSGTTNSPLHF
TGTGCCAGTATGAGCGGGACTACTAATTCACCCCTCCACTTT
>TRBV19|TRBJ2-3|TRBD2|-
CASSPAVAGVTDTQYF
TGTGCCAGTAGCCCCGCCGTAGCGGGGGTCACAGATACGCAGTATTTT
>TRBV2|TRBJ2-7|TRBD1|-
CASHGTGGSYEQYF
TGTGCCAGCCACGGGACAGGGGGCTCCTACGAGCAGTACTTC
>TRBV11-2|TRBJ1-2|TRBD1|-
CASSPTGSYGYTF
TGTGCCAGCAGCCCGACAGGGTCATATGGCTACACCTTC
>TRBV4-1|TRBJ1-5|TRBD1|-
CASSQTQGENQPQHF
TGCGCCAGCAGCCAGACACAGGGGGAGAATCAGCCCCAGCATTTT
>TRBV7-6|TRBJ2-3|-|-
CASSLVGGHTDTQYF
TGTGCCAGCAGCCTAGTCGGTGGGCACACAGATACGCAGTATTTT
>TRBV30|TRBJ1-1|-|once
CAWTVGRGWSTEAFF
TGTGCCTGGACCGTTGGGAGGGGATGGAGCACTGAAGCTTTCTTT
>TRBV6-5|TRBJ2-7|-|-
CASSYSGAGFMQYF
TGTGCCAGCAGTTACTCGGGGGCAGGTTTCATGCAGTACTTC
>TRBV4-1|TRBJ2-7|TRBD1|-
CASSQPGQRNYEQYF
TGCGCCAGCAGCCAACCGGGACAGAGAAACTACGAGCAGTACTTC
>TRBV7-9|TRBJ2-3|-|-
CASTLGVGGLKTDTQYF
TGTGCCAGCACTTTGGGAGTTGGGGGACTCAAAACAGATACGCAGTATTTT
>TRBV7-9|TRBJ2-7|TRBD1|-
CASSPTSGTDTYEQYF
TGTGCCAGCAGCCCGACCTCCGGGACAGATACTTACGAGCAGTACTTC
>TRBV11-2|TRBJ1-2|-|-
CASSSPRGWDGYTF
TGTGCCAGCAGCTCCCCCAGAGGGTGGGATGGCTACACCTTC
>TRBV7-9|TRBJ2-2|-|-
CASSLLSGSGTGELFF
TGTGCCAGCAGCTTATTGTCGGGGTCGGGCACCGGGGAGCTGTTTTTT
>TRBV5-1|TRBJ1-2|-|-
CASSLDSYGYTF
TGCGCCAGCAGCCTGGACAGCTATGGCTACACCTTC
>TRBV14|TRBJ2-7|-|-
CASSLQSSYEQYF
TGTGCCAGCAGCCTACAGAGCTCCTACGAGCAGTACTTC
>TRBV6-5|TRBJ1-2|-|-
CASKIQKTNYGYTF
TGTGCCAGCAAAATACAGAAGACTAACTATGGCTACACCTTC
>TRBV18|TRBJ2-5|-|-
CASSPEETQYF
TGTGCCAGCTCACCCGAAGAGACCCAGTACTTC
>TRBV6-5|TRBJ1-2|-|-
CASSYGQVGYGYTF
TGTGCCAGCAGTTACGGGCAGGTGGGCTATGGCTACACCTTC
>TRBV11-1|TRBJ2-7|TRBD2|few
CASSFLAGDYEQYF
TGTGCCAGCAGCTTCTTAGCGGGGGACTACGAGCAGTACTTC
>TRBV7-9|TRBJ2-5|-|once
CASSPQGRETQYF
TGTGCCAGCAGCCCTCAGGGGCGGGAGACCCAGTACTTC
>TRBV5-6|TRBJ1-5|-|few
CASSSTDMKSNQPQHF
TGTGCCAGCAGCTCAACAGACATGAAGAGCAATCAGCCCCAGCATTTT
>TRBV15|TRBJ2-7|-|-
CATSRDLGGGEQYF
TGTGCCACCAGCAGAGATCTAGGGGGGGGCGAGCAGTACTTC
>TRBV6-1|TRBJ1-6|-|-
CASSVDRYNSPLHF
TGTGCCAGCAGTGTCGACAGGTATAATTCACCCCTCCACTTT
>TRBV6-5|TRBJ2-7|-|few
CASSYSVTTYEQYF
TGTGCCAGCAGTTACTCGGTTACAACCTACGAGCAGTACTTC
>TRBV6-1|TRBJ2-1|TRBD2|-
CASSTRREGWNEQFF
TGTGCCAGCAGTACGAGGCGGGAGGGCTGGAATGAGCAGTTCTTC
>TRBV7-9|TRBJ1-2|-|once
CASSLSGRGSGGYTF
TGTGCCAGCAGCTTATCAGGCCGGGGATCGGGGGGCTACACCTTC
>TRBV5-4|TRBJ1-4|-|-
CASSLGPGYNEKLFF
TGTGCCAGCAGCTTGGGGCCAGGATATAATGAAAAACTGTTTTTT
>TRBV15|TRBJ1-4|-|-
CATSRDLSSIDEKLFF
TGTGCCACCAGCAGAGATCTGAGTTCGATCGATGAAAAACTGTTTTTT
>TRBV5-1|TRBJ2-5|-|-
CASRLASRQETQYF
TGCGCCAGCAGGCTAGCGAGCAGACAAGAGACCCAGTACTTC
>TRBV5-4|TRBJ1-5|-|-
CASSFGGKGQPQHF
TGTGCCAGCAGCTTCGGGGGGAAAGGACAGCCCCAGCATTTT
>TRBV25-1|TRBJ2-7|TRBD2|-
CASSELAGGPSQYF
TGTGCCAGCAGTGAACTAGCGGGAGGGCCAAGTCAGTACTTC
>TRBV2|TRBJ1-2|-|-
CASSESRYGYTF
TGTGCCAGCAGTGAATCTCGCTATGGCTACACCTTC
>TRBV25-1|TRBJ2-3|TRBD2|-
CASSDVNRLAGDTQYF
TGTGCCAGCAGTGATGTAAATCGGCTAGCGGGAGATACGCAGTATTTT
>TRBV2|TRBJ2-2|-|-
CASKGLRTAGELFF
TGTGCCAGCAAGGGACTTCGAACGGCCGGGGAGCTGTTTTTT
>TRBV5-6|TRBJ1-2|-|-
CASSLPGRNYGYTF
TGTGCCAGCAGCTTGCCCGGGAGGAACTATGGCTACACCTTC
>TRBV5-4|TRBJ2-7|-|-
CASSFGSSYEQYF
TGTGCCAGCAGCTTCGGGTCATCCTACGAGCAGTACTTC
>TRBV27|TRBJ1-1|TRBD1|-
CASRNTGGAEAFF
TGTGCCAGCAGGAATACAGGGGGCGCTGAAGCTTTCTTT
>TRBV29-1|TRBJ1-2|TRBD1|-
CSVEVGQGYGYTF
TGCAGCGTTGAAGTCGGACAGGGGTATGGCTACACCTTC
>TRBV7-3|TRBJ2-7|TRBD1|-
CASSPGQGFSEQYF
TGTGCCAGCAGCCCGGGACAGGGTTTCTCGGAGCAGTACTTC
>TRBV7-8|TRBJ2-5|-|-
CASSFQGLGQETQYF
TGTGCCAGCAGCTTTCAAGGACTGGGGCAAGAGACCCAGTACTTC
>TRBV19|TRBJ2-3|-|-
CASSLRIGTPTDTQYF
TGTGCCAGTAGTCTCAGGATTGGGACACCCACAGATACGCAGTATTTT
>TRBV20-1|TRBJ1-4|-|-
CSAIGREKLFF
TGCAGTGCTATAGGGAGAGAAAAACTGTTTTTT